This paragraph reports one T cell receptor (beta chain). The data derive from a study of OX40 agonist ivuxolimab in advanced cancers. Trimming removed 5 bases at V and 7 bases at J, with 24 bases between. Germline V gene data show CDR1 as LNHDA and CDR2 as SQIVND (reference sequence). The CDR3 extends over 17 amino acids. Sequenced by immunoSEQ multiplex PCR; TCRdb stores in-frame clones only, minus some. The profile covers 83,000 or so clones, with around 85% appearing a single time and around 7.3% taken by the ten largest. The sequencing used CD4+ or CD8+ T cells sorted from blood, collected in a trial of the OX40 agonist ivuxolimab. The chain uses TRBV19 and TRBJ2-1; D possibly corresponds to TRBD1 (6 bases). This receptor was obtained from an adult with an advanced solid tumor such as melanoma, head and neck, liver or kidney cancer. Here the CDR3 reads CASSHSQGFRVGNEQFF. The CDR3 coding sequence is TGTGCCAGTAGTCACTCACAGGGCTTTCGGGTTGGTAATGAGCAGTTCTTC.